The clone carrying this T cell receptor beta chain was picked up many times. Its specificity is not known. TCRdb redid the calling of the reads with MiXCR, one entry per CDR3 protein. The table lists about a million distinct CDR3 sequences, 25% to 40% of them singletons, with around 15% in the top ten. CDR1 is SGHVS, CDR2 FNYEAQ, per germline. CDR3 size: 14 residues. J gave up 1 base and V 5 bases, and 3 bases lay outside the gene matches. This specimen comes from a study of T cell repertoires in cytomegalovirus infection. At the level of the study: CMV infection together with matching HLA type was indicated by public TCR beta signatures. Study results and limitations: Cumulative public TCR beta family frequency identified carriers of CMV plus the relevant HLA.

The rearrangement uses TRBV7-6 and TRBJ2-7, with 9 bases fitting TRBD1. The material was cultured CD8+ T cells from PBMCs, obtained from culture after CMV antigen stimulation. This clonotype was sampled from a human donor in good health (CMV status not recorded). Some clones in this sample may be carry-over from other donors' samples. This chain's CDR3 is CASSRGTGSYEQYF. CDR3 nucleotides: TGTGCCAGCAGCAGAGGGACAGGGTCCTACGAGCAGTACTTC.